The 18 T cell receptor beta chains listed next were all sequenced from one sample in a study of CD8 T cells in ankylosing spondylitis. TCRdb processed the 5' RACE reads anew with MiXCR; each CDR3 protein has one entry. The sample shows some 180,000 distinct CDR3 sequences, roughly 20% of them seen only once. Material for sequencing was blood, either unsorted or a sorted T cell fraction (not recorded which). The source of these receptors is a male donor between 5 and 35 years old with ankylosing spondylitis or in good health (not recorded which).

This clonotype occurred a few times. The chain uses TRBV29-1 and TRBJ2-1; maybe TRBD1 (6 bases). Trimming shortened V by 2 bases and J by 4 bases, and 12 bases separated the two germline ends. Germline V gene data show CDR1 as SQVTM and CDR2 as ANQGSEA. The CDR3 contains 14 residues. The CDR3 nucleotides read TGCAGCGTTGAACTGCCAGGGGTATACAATGAGCAGTTCTTC. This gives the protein CSVELPGVYNEQFF.

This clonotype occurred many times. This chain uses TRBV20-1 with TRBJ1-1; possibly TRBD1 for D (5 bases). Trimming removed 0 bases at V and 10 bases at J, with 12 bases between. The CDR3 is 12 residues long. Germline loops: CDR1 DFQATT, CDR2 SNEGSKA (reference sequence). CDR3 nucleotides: TGCAGTGCTAGAGATAGGGGTACGGTAGCTTTCTTT. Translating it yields CSARDRGTVAFF.

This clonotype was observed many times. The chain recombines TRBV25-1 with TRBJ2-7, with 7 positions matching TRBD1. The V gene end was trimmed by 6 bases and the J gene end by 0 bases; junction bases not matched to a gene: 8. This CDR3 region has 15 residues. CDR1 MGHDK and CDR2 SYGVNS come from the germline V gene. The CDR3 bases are TGTGCCAGCAGCCCCCTGGGGGACAGCTCCTACGAGCAGTACTTC. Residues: CASSPLGDSSYEQYF.

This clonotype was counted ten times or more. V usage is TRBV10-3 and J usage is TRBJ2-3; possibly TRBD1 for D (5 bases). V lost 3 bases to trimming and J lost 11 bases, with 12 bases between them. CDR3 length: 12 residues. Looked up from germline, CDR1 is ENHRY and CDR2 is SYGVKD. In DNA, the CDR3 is TGTGCCATCAGTGATAGGGGCTGGGAGCAGTATTTT. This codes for CAISDRGWEQYF.

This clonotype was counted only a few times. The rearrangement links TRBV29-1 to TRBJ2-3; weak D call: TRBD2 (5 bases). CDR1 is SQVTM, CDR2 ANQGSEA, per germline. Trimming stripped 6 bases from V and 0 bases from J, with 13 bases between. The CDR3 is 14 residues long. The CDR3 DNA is TGCAGCGTGGACGGGGAAGGTAGCACAGATACGCAGTATTTT. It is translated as CSVDGEGSTDTQYF.

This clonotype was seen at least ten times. This chain's CDR3 is CSAGAAGTRVPDTQYF. As DNA, the CDR3 is TGCAGTGCGGGAGCCGCCGGGACTAGGGTACCAGATACGCAGTATTTT. The rearrangement uses TRBV20-1 and TRBJ2-3, with 8 positions matching TRBD2. The CDR3 covers 16 residues. Germline CDR1 DFQATT, CDR2 SNEGSKA (reference sequence). V lost 6 bases to trimming and J lost 4 bases; unmatched junction nucleotides: 15.

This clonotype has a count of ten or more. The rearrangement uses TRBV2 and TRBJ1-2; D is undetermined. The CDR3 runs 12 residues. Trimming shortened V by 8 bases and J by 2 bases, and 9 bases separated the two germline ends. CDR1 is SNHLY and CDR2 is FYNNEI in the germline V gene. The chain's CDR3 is CASSLPNYGYTF. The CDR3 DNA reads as TGTGCCAGCTCTCTACCAAACTATGGCTACACCTTC.

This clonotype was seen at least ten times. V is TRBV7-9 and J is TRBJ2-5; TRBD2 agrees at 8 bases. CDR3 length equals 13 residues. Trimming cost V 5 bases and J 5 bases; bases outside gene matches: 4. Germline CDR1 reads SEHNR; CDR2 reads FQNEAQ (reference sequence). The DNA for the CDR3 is TGTGCCAGCAGCCGGGGGGGAATGGAGACCCAGTACTTC. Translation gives CASSRGGMETQYF.

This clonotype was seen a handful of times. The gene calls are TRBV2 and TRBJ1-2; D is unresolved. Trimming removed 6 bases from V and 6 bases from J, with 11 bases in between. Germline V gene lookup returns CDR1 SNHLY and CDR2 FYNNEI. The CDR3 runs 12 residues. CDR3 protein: CASSLDGDGYTF. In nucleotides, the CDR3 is TGTGCCAGCAGCTTGGACGGGGATGGCTACACCTTC. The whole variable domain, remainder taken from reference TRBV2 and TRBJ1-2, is EPEVTQTPSHQVTQMGQEVILRCVPISNHLYFYWYRQILGQKVEFLVSFYNNEISEKSEIFDDQFSVERPDGSNFTLKIRSTKLEDSAMYFCASSLDGDGYTFGSGTRLTVV.

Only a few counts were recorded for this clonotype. Here the CDR3 reads CASSTLIPTGNTEAFF. In DNA form, the CDR3 reads TGTGCCAGTAGTACCCTGATACCAACAGGGAACACTGAAGCTTTCTTT. The J gene is TRBJ1-1, the V gene TRBV19, with D perhaps matching TRBD1 (5 bases). The V end lost 4 bases, the J end lost 1 base, and 16 bases lay between the germline ends. Per germline, CDR1 LNHDA and CDR2 SQIVND (reference sequence). The CDR3 extends over 16 amino acids.

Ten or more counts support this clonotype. Here the CDR3 DNA reads TGTGCCAGCAGCCCGGGGGGCGAGCAGTACGTC. As protein: CASSPGGEQYV. The V gene is TRBV6-2 or TRBV6-3, the J gene TRBJ2-7; 7 positions agree with TRBD2. Unmatched junction bases numbered 2, after V lost 6 bases and J lost 6 bases. Germline V gene data show CDR1 as MNHEY and CDR2 as SVGEGT. CDR3 size: 11 residues.

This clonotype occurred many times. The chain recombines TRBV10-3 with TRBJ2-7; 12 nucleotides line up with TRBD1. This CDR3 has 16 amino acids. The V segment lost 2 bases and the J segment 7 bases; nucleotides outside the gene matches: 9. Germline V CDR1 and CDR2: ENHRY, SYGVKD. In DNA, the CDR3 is TGTGCCATCAGTGAGGGGGGACAGGGGGCTCTTCGAGAGCAGTACGTC. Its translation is CAISEGGQGALREQYV.

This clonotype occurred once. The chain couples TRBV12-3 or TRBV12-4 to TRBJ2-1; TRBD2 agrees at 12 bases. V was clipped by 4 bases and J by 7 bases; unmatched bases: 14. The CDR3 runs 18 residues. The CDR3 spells CASSSRTSGTDGYNEQFF. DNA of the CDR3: TGTGCCAGCAGTTCTAGGACTAGCGGGACTGATGGTTATAATGAGCAGTTCTTC.

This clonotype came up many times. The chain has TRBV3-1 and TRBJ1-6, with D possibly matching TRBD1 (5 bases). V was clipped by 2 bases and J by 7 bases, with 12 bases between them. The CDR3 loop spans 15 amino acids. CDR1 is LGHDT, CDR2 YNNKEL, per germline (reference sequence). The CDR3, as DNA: TGTGCCAGCAGCCAATTTCAGGAGGGGAATTCACCCCTCCACTTT. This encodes CASSQFQEGNSPLHF.

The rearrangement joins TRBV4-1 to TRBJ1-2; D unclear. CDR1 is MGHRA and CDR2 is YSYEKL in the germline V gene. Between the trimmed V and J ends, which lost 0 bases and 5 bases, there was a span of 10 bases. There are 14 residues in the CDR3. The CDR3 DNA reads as TGCGCCAGCAGCCAAGAGGCCGCCCTATATGGCTACACCTTC. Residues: CASSQEAALYGYTF.

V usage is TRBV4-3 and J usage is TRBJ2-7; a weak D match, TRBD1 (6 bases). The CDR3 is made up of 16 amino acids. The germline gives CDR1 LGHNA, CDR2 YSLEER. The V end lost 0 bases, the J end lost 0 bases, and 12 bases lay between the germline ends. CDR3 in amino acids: CASSQERGHHSYEQYF. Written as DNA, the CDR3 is TGCGCCAGCAGCCAAGAAAGGGGACACCACTCCTACGAGCAGTACTTC.

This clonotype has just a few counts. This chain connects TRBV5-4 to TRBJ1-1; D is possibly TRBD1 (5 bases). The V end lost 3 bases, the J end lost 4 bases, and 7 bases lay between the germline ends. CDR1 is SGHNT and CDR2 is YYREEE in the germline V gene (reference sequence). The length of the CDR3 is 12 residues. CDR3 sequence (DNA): TGTGCCAGCAGCTCGCAGGGCACTGAAGCTTTCTTT. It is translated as CASSSQGTEAFF.

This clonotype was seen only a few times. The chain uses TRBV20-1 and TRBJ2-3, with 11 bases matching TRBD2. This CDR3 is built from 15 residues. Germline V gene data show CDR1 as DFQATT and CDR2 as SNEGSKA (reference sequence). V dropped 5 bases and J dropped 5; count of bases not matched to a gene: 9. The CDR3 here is CSAFSGRALKDTQYF. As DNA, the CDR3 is TGCAGTGCTTTTAGCGGGAGGGCCTTAAAAGATACGCAGTATTTT.